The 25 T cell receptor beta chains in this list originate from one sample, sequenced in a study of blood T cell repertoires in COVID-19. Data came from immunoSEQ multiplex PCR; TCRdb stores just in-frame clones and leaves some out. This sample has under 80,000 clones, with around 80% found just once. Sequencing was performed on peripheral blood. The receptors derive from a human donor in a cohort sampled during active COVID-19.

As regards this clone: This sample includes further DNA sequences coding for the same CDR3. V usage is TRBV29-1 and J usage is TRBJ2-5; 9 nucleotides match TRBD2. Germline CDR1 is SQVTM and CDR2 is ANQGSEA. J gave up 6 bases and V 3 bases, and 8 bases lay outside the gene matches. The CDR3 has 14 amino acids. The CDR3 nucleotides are TGCAGCGTTGAGGGGCTAGCGGGAAGGAAGACCCAGTACTTC. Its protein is CSVEGLAGRKTQYF.

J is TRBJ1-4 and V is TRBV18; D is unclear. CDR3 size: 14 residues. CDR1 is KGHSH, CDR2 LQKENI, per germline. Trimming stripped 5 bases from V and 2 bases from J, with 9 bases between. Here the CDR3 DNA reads TGTGCCAGCTCATCCACGGGGACTAATGAAAAACTGTTTTTT. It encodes CASSSTGTNEKLFF.

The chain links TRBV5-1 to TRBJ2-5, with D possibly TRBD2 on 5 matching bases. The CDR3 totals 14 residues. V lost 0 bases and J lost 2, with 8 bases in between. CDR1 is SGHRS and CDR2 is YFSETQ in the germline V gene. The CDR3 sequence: CASSLGLLQETQYF. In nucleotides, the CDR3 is TGCGCCAGCAGCTTGGGACTACTGCAAGAGACCCAGTACTTC.

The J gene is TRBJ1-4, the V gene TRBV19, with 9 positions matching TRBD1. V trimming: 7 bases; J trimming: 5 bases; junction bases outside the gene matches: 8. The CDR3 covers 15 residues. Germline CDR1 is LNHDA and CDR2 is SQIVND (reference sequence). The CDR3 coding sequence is TGTGCCAGTACCCCAGAAGGACAGGGGAATGAAAAACTGTTTTTT. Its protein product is CASTPEGQGNEKLFF.

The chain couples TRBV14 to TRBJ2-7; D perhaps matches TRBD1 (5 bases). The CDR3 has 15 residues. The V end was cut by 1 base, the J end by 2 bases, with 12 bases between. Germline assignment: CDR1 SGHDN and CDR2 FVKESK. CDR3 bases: TGTGCCAGCAGCCAAGCGGAGTACAGGACCTACGAGCAGTACGTC. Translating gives CASSQAEYRTYEQYV.

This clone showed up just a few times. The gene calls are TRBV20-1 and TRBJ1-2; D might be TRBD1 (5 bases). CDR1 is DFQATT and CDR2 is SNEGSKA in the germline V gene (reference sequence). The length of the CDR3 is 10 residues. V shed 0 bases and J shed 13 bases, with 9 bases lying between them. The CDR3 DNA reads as TGCAGTGCTAGAGAAGGGGTTACCACCTTC. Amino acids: CSAREGVTTF.

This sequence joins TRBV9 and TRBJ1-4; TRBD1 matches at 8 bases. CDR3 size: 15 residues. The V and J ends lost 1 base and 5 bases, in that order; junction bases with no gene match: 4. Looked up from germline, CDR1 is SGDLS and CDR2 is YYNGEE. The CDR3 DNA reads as TGTGCCAGCAGCGTAAGACAGGGGTCGAATGAAAAACTGTTTTTT. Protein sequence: CASSVRQGSNEKLFF.

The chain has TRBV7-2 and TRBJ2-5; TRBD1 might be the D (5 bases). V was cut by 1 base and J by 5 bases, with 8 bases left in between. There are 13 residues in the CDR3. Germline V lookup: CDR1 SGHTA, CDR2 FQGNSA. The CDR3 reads CASSLVGRETQYF. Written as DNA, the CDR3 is TGTGCCAGCAGCTTAGTGGGGCGGGAGACCCAGTACTTC.

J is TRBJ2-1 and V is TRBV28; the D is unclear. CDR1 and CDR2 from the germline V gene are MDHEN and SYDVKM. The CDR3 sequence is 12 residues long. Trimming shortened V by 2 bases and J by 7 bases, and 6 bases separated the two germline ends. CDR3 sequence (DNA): TGTGCCAGCAGTTTAATGCGGAATGAGCAGTTCTTC. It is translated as CASSLMRNEQFF. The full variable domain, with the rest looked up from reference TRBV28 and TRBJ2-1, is DVKVTQSSRYLVKRTGEKVFLECVQDMDHENMFWYRQDPGLGLRLIYFSYDVKMKEKGDIPEGYSVSREKKERFSLILESASTNQTSMYLCASSLMRNEQFFGPGTRLTVL.

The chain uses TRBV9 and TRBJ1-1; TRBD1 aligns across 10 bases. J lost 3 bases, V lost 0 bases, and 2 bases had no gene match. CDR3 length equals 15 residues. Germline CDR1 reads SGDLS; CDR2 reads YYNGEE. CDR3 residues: CASSVGGQGDTEAFF. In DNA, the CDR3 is TGTGCCAGCAGCGTAGGAGGACAGGGGGACACTGAAGCTTTCTTT.

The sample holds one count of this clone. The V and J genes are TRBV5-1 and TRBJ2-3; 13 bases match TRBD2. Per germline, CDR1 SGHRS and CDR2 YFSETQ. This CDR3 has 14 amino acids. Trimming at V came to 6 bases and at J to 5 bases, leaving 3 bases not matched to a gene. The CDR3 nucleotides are TGCGCCAGCACCAGGACTAGCGGGGGAGATACGCAGTATTTT. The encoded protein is CASTRTSGGDTQYF.

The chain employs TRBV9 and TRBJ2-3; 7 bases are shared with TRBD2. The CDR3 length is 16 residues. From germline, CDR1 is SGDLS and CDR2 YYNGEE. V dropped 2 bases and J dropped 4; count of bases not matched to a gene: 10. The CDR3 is CASSVSSGGGADTQYF. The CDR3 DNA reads TGTGCCAGCAGCGTGTCTAGCGGTGGGGGGGCAGATACGCAGTATTTT.

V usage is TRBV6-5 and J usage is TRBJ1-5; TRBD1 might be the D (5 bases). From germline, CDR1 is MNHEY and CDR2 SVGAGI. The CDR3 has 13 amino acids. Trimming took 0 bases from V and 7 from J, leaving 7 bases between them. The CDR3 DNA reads TGTGCCAGCAGTTACTCATGGGGCCAGCCCCAGCATTTT. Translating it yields CASSYSWGQPQHF.

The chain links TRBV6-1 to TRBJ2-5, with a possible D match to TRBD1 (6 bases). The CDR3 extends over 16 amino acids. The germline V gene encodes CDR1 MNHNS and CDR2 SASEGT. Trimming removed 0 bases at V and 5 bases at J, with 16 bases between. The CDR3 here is CASSEALNRVGETQYF. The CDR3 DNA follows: TGTGCCAGCAGTGAAGCCCTGAACAGGGTAGGGGAGACCCAGTACTTC.

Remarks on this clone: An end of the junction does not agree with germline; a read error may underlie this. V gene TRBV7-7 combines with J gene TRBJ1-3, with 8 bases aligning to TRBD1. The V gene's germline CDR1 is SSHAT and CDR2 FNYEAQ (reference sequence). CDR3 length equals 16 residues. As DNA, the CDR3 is TGTGCTAGCAGCTTTAGACAGGGGACCTCTGGAAACACCATATATTTT. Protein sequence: CASSFRQGTSGNTIYF.

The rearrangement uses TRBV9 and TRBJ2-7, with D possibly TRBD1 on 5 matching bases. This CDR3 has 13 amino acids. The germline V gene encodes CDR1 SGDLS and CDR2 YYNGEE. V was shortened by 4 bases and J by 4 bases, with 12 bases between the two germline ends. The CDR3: CASSPNQGYEQYF. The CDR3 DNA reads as TGTGCCAGCAGCCCAAACCAGGGTTACGAGCAGTACTTC.

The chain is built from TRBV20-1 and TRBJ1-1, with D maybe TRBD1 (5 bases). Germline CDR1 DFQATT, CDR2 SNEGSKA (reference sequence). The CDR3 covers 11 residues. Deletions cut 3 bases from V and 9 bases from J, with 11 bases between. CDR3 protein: CSASTREQAFF. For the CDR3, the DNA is TGCAGTGCTAGTACCAGGGAACAAGCTTTCTTT.

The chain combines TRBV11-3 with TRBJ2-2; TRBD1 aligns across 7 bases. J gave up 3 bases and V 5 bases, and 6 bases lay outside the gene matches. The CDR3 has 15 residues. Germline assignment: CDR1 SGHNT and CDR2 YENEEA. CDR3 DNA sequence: TGTGCCAGCAGCACGGGGCAGGGGGACACCGGGGAGCTGTTTTTT. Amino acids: CASSTGQGDTGELFF.

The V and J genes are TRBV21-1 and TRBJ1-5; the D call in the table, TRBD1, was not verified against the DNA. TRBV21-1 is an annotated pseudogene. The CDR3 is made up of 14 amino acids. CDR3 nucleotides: TGTGCCAGCGGGGTCGACAGCCACAATCAGCCCCAGCATTTT. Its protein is CASGVDSHNQPQHF.

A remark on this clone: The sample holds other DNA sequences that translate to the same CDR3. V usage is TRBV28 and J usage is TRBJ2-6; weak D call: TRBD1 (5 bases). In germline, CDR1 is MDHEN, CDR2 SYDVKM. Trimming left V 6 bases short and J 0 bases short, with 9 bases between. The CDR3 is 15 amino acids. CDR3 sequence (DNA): TGTGCCAGCAGCCGTGACAGCTCTGGGGCCAACGTCCTGACTTTC. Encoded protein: CASSRDSSGANVLTF.

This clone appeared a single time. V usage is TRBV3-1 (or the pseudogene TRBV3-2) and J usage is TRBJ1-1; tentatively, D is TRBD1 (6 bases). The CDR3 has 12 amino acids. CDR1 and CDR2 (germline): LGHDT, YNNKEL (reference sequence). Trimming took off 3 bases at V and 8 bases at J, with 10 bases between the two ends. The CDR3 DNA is TGTGCCAGCAGCCAGCCCGGGACAGAAGCTTTCTTT. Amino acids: CASSQPGTEAFF.

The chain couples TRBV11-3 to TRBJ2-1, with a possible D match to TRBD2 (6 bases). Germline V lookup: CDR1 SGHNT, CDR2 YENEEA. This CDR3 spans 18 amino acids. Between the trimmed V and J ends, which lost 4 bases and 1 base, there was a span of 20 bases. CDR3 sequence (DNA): TGTGCCAGCAGCTCAACCGTCCGTCTAGCGCAATCCTACAATGAGCAGTTCTTC. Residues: CASSSTVRLAQSYNEQFF.

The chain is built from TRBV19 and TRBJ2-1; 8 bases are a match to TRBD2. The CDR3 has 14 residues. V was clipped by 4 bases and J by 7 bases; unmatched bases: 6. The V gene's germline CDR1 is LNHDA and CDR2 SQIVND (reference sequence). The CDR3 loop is CASSTVAGRNEQFF. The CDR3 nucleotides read TGTGCCAGTAGTACTGTAGCGGGAAGGAATGAGCAGTTCTTC. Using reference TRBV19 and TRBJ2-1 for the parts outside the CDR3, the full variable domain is DGGITQSPKYLFRKEGQNVTLSCEQNLNHDAMYWYRQDPGQGLRLIYYSQIVNDFQKGDIAEGYSVSREKKESFPLTVTSAQKNPTAFYLCASSTVAGRNEQFFGPGTRLTVL.

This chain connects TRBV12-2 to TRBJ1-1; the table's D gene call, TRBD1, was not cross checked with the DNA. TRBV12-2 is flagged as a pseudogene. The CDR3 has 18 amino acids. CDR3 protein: CASRPPLETQGLNTEAFF. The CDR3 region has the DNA TGTGCAAGTCGCCCCCCGCTCGAGACACAGGGTTTGAACACTGAAGCTTTCTTT.

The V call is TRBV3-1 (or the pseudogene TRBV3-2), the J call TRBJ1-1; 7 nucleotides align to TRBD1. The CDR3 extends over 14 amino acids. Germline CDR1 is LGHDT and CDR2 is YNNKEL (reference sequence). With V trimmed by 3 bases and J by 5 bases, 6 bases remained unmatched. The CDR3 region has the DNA TGTGCCAGCAGCCAGACAGGGAGGCGGACTGAAGCTTTCTTT. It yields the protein CASSQTGRRTEAFF.